This section outlines one TCR beta chain sequence together with its context. The data were obtained in a study of blood T cell repertoires in COVID-19. Study as a whole: Donors in the United States, Italy and Spain gave samples during acute or convalescent COVID-19. Sources were T cells, B-cell-depleted T cells, or PBMCs; the material itself was cDNA or gDNA.

Patients of the Seattle cohort, enrolled during active infection, were followed longitudinally. In the original processing: Nucleated cell number was recorded as an estimate derived from reference gene primer amplification. Produced via immunoSEQ multiplex PCR; TCRdb's table is partial and in-frame only. V and J calls and clone size are those listed in that table; D and trimming were worked out from the DNA. In the table there are 350,000 to 500,000 clones, around nine tenths of which are singletons. Germline V CDR1 and CDR2: SGHRS, YFSETQ. The CDR3 spans 14 residues. J lost 5 bases, V lost 6 bases, and 10 bases had no gene match.

Source material: peripheral blood. The chain uses TRBV5-1 and TRBJ2-5; 7 bases agree with TRBD2. The TCR comes from a man aged 18 to 30 with COVID-19, enrolled during active disease. CDR3 residues: CASTPGGGGETQYF. The CDR3 coding sequence is TGCGCCAGCACCCCGGGCGGGGGTGGCGAGACCCAGTACTTC.